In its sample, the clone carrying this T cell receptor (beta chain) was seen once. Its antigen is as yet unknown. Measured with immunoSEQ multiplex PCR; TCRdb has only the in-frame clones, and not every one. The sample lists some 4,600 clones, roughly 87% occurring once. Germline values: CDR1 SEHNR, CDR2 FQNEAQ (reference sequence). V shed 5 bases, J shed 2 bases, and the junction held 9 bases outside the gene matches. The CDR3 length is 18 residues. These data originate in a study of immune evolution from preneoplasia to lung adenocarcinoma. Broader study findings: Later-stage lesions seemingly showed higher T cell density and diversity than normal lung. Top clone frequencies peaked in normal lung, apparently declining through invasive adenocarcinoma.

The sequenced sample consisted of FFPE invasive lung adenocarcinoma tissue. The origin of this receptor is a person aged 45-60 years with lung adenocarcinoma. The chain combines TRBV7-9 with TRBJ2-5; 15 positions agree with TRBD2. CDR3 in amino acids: CASSPRTSGRALQETQYF. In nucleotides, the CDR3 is TGTGCCAGCAGCCCCCGGACTAGCGGGAGGGCCTTACAAGAGACCCAGTACTTC.